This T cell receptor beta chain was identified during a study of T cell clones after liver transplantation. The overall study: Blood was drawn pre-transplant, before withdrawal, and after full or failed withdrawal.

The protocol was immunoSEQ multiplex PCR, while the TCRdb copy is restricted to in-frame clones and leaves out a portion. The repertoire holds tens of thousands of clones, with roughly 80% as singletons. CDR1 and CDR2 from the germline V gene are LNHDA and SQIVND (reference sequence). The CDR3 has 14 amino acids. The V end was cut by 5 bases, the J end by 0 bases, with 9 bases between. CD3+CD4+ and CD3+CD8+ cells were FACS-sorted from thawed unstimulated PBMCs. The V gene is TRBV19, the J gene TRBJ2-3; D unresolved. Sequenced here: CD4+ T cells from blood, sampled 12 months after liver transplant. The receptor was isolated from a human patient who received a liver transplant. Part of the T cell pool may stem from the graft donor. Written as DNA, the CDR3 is TGTGCCAGTAGTCCTACAACTAGCACAGATACGCAGTATTTT. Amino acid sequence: CASSPTTSTDTQYF.